The rows below give T cell receptor beta chains drawn from one sample of a study of spatial heterogeneity in lung cancer. TCRdb called the 5' RACE reads again in MiXCR, with one record for every CDR3 protein. The table has about 70,000 distinct CDR3 sequences, roughly 8.9% seen once; the top ten hold 1.9%. The specimen comprised PBMCs, sampled at follow-up. These receptor sequences come from a female donor with early-stage non-small cell lung cancer. Each CDR3 is given with its conserved first and last residue. D genes are given only for firm matches. Rows give clone size only sometimes, using once, few, many, or a class for an expanded clone.

CDR3aa	CDR3nt	j_gene	v_gene	abundance	d_gene
CASSLGSSARGNEQFF	TGTGCCAGCAGCTTAGGGTCCAGCGCCAGAGGCAATGAGCAGTTCTTC	TRBJ2-1	TRBV7-8	few	-
CASSVGAASPYGYTF	TGTGCCAGCAGCGTAGGGGCGGCTAGTCCCTATGGCTACACCTTC	TRBJ1-2	TRBV9	few	-
CASSQDAGGYEQYF	TGTGCCAGCAGCCAAGACGCAGGGGGATACGAGCAGTACTTC	TRBJ2-7	TRBV3-1	few	TRBD1
CASSLVGNTIYF	TGTGCCAGCAGCTTAGTGGGAAACACCATATATTTT	TRBJ1-3	TRBV7-2	few	-
CSAREGTSIDTQYF	TGCAGTGCTAGAGAGGGGACCAGCATTGATACGCAGTATTTT	TRBJ2-3	TRBV20-1	-	-
CASSPFGTAQETQYF	TGTGCCAGCAGCCCTTTCGGGACAGCACAAGAGACCCAGTACTTC	TRBJ2-5	TRBV7-9	many	TRBD1
CASTPGTGVGYNEQFF	TGCGCCAGCACACCCGGGACAGGGGTCGGTTACAATGAGCAGTTCTTC	TRBJ2-1	TRBV4-1	-	TRBD1
CASRTPTNEKLFF	TGTGCCAGCAGGACCCCCACTAATGAAAAACTGTTTTTT	TRBJ1-4	TRBV28	many	-
CASSLEVRGQGAISPLHF	TGTGCCAGCAGTTTAGAGGTTAGGGGACAGGGGGCTATTTCACCCCTCCACTTT	TRBJ1-6	TRBV12-3/TRBV12-4	few	TRBD1
CASSFRTESYEQYF	TGTGCCAGCAGTTTTAGGACAGAATCCTACGAGCAGTACTTC	TRBJ2-7	TRBV12-3/TRBV12-4	-	-
CASSPRGQQETQYF	TGTGCCAGCAGTCCGCGGGGACAACAAGAGACCCAGTACTTC	TRBJ2-5	TRBV12-3/TRBV12-4	-	-
CSARDRSSGSSYNEQFF	TGCAGTGCTAGAGATCGTAGTAGCGGGAGTTCTTACAATGAGCAGTTCTTC	TRBJ2-1	TRBV20-1	many	TRBD2
CASSQSGGRNEQFF	TGTGCCAGCAGCCAATCCGGGGGTCGGAATGAGCAGTTCTTC	TRBJ2-1	TRBV14	few	-
CASSRIGTGVGYTF	TGTGCCAGCAGCCGGATAGGGACAGGGGTTGGCTACACCTTC	TRBJ1-2	TRBV7-8	-	TRBD1
CASSPEERELFF	TGTGCCAGCAGTCCGGAGGAGAGGGAGCTGTTTTTT	TRBJ2-2	TRBV12-3/TRBV12-4	many	-
CAIKKEKSYNEQFF	TGTGCCATCAAAAAGGAAAAATCCTACAATGAGCAGTTCTTC	TRBJ2-1	TRBV10-3	-	-
CSARGQGDYGYTF	TGCAGTGCTCGAGGACAGGGAGACTATGGCTACACCTTC	TRBJ1-2	TRBV20-1	many	TRBD1
CASSLVSGGYTF	TGTGCCAGCAGTTTGGTGTCTGGTGGCTACACCTTC	TRBJ1-2	TRBV28	few	-
CASSFGTFSYEQYF	TGTGCCAGCAGCTTTGGGACATTCTCCTACGAGCAGTACTTC	TRBJ2-7	TRBV5-5	many	-
CSARGDRNSPLHF	TGCAGTGCTAGGGGGGACAGAAATTCACCCCTCCACTTT	TRBJ1-6	TRBV20-1	many	TRBD1
CASSLAGVAGQGGNEQFF	TGCGCCAGCAGCTTGGCCGGGGTAGCGGGCCAAGGGGGGAATGAGCAGTTCTTC	TRBJ2-1	TRBV5-1	many	-
CASSLQQGWQPQHF	TGTGCCAGCAGTTTACAGCAGGGGTGGCAGCCCCAGCATTTT	TRBJ1-5	TRBV28	many	-
CASSPSGTQYF	TGTGCCAGCAGTCCGAGCGGTACGCAGTATTTT	TRBJ2-3	TRBV7-6	many	-
CATSGAGRDVDTQYF	TGTGCCACCAGTGGGGCTGGCAGGGATGTAGATACGCAGTATTTT	TRBJ2-3	TRBV24-1	many	-
CASSLAPEGELFF	TGTGCCAGCAGCTTAGCCCCCGAGGGGGAGCTGTTTTTT	TRBJ2-2	TRBV7-2	many	-
CASRGQGVNAFF	TGTGCCAGCAGAGGACAGGGAGTGAATGCTTTCTTT	TRBJ1-1	TRBV6-5	many	TRBD1
CASSPRDREETQYF	TGTGCCAGCTCACCCCGGGACCGAGAAGAGACCCAGTACTTC	TRBJ2-5	TRBV18	-	-
CASSFGLAATDTQYF	TGTGCCAGCAGTTTCGGACTAGCCGCCACAGATACGCAGTATTTT	TRBJ2-3	TRBV6-5	many	TRBD2
CASSLGTRGTEAFF	TGTGCCAGCAGTCTAGGGACCCGAGGCACTGAAGCTTTCTTT	TRBJ1-1	TRBV28	once	-
CASSRIGSELFF	TGTGCCAGCAGTCGGATAGGAAGTGAGCTGTTTTTT	TRBJ2-2	TRBV6-2/TRBV6-3	many	-
CSVEETYEQYF	TGCAGCGTTGAAGAAACCTACGAGCAGTACTTC	TRBJ2-7	TRBV29-1	many	-
CASSRSGFTYNEQFF	TGTGCCAGCAGCCGGAGCGGCTTCACTTACAATGAGCAGTTCTTC	TRBJ2-1	TRBV7-3	many	-
CASSVQNTDTQYF	TGTGCCAGCAGCGTACAGAACACAGATACGCAGTATTTT	TRBJ2-3	TRBV9	-	-
CASSYLYDGRVSEKLFF	TGTGCCAGCAGTTACCTATATGACGGCAGGGTATCTGAAAAACTGTTTTTT	TRBJ1-4	TRBV6-6	-	-
CASSDRAESTGELFF	TGTGCCAGCAGCGACAGGGCGGAGAGCACCGGGGAGCTGTTTTTT	TRBJ2-2	TRBV12-3/TRBV12-4	many	TRBD1
CASSPQGLRNEKLFF	TGTGCCAGCAGCCCCCAGGGCCTACGAAATGAAAAACTGTTTTTT	TRBJ1-4	TRBV11-2	-	-
CASSHFPGTSDEQYF	TGTGCCAGCAGCCATTTCCCCGGGACTAGCGACGAGCAGTACTTC	TRBJ2-7	TRBV7-2	few	TRBD2
CAISESEETQYF	TGTGCCATCAGTGAGTCAGAAGAGACCCAGTACTTC	TRBJ2-5	TRBV10-3	many	-
CSVAAAGGPNEQFF	TGCAGCGTTGCGGCGGCGGGAGGGCCAAATGAGCAGTTCTTC	TRBJ2-1	TRBV29-1	many	TRBD2
CASSLKTPALAATSSYNEQFF	TGTGCCAGCAGCCTAAAAACCCCCGCCTTAGCTGCGACGAGCTCCTACAATGAGCAGTTCTTC	TRBJ2-1	TRBV7-6	few	-
CASSLIGGRAGDEQFF	TGTGCCAGCAGTTTAATAGGCGGGAGGGCCGGGGATGAGCAGTTCTTC	TRBJ2-1	TRBV12-3/TRBV12-4	few	TRBD2
CASSFRAGGPTDTQYF	TGTGCCAGCAGCTTCCGGGCGGGCGGACCGACAGATACGCAGTATTTT	TRBJ2-3	TRBV7-9	few	-
CSARDERERRRSGGNEQFF	TGCAGTGCTAGAGATGAGCGGGAGCGCCGAAGGTCTGGGGGAAATGAGCAGTTCTTC	TRBJ2-1	TRBV20-1	many	TRBD2
CSASLPAPPGETQYF	TGCAGTGCCTCCCTCCCGGCCCCTCCTGGAGAGACCCAGTACTTC	TRBJ2-5	TRBV20-1	many	-
CASYTLNQPQHF	TGTGCCAGCTACACTTTAAATCAGCCCCAGCATTTT	TRBJ1-5	TRBV6-6	many	-
CSVGAANTEAFF	TGCAGCGTTGGCGCAGCGAACACTGAAGCTTTCTTT	TRBJ1-1	TRBV29-1	many	-
CASSYDRGSTDTQYF	TGTGCCAGCAGTTACGACAGGGGGTCCACAGATACGCAGTATTTT	TRBJ2-3	TRBV6-2/TRBV6-3	many	TRBD1
CAISESQQPSTDTQYF	TGTGCCATCAGTGAGAGCCAGCAGCCTTCCACAGATACGCAGTATTTT	TRBJ2-3	TRBV10-3	medium-sized	-
CASSLPGGETQYF	TGTGCCAGCAGCCTTCCCGGGGGTGAGACCCAGTACTTC	TRBJ2-5	TRBV7-3	many	-